These 4 T cell receptor beta chains originate from one sample sequenced in a study of blood T cell repertoires in COVID-19. TCRdb's copy holds only in-frame clones and misses some; the assay was immunoSEQ multiplex PCR. There are roughly 250,000 clones in the sample; 90% occur only once, and roughly 3.9% lies in the top ten. The source material was peripheral blood. These receptors all stem from a woman aged 40 to 50 with acute or convalescent COVID-19.

The genes are TRBV7-6 and TRBJ1-1, with 7 bases lining up with TRBD1. CDR1 is SGHVS and CDR2 is FNYEAQ in the germline V gene. Trimming removed 5 bases from V and 6 bases from J; junction bases left unmatched: 0. The CDR3 consists of 11 residues. CDR3 sequence (DNA): TGTGCCAGCAGCACAGGGGCTGAAGCTTTCTTT. Translated, it gives CASSTGAEAFF.

This sequence joins TRBV5-1 and TRBJ2-3; a possible D gene is TRBD2 (5 bases). The germline gives CDR1 SGHRS, CDR2 YFSETQ. V lost 2 bases and J lost 0, with 10 bases in between. This CDR3 is built from 15 residues. CDR3 coding DNA: TGCGCCAGCAGCTTAGAGCGGCCAAGCACAGATACGCAGTATTTT. Protein: CASSLERPSTDTQYF.

This sequence joins TRBV4-2 and TRBJ1-1; TRBD1 agrees at 11 bases. CDR3 length equals 17 residues. Germline V CDR1 and CDR2: LGHNA, YNFKEQ. V trimming: 4 bases; J trimming: 3 bases; junction bases outside the gene matches: 10. The CDR3 DNA reads TGTGCCAGCAGCCCCGCCGGGGACAGGGGGTGGTACACTGAAGCTTTCTTT. This codes for CASSPAGDRGWYTEAFF.

The V gene is TRBV5-6, the J gene TRBJ1-2; the D gene is possibly TRBD1 (5 bases). The V end was cut by 1 base, the J end by 4 bases, with 11 bases between. This CDR3 contains 14 residues. CDR1 SGHDT and CDR2 YYEEEE come from the germline V gene. CDR3 DNA: TGTGCCAGCAGCTTGTCCGGGGGAATCTATGGCTACACCTTC. This sequence encodes CASSLSGGIYGYTF. Full variable domain (outside the CDR3, taken from reference TRBV5-6 and TRBJ1-2): DAGVTQSPTHLIKTRGQQVTLRCSPKSGHDTVSWYQQALGQGPQFIFQYYEEEERQRGNFPDRFSGHQFPNYSSELNVNALLLGDSALYLCASSLSGGIYGYTFGSGTRLTVV.